This T cell receptor beta chain is drawn from a study of blood T cell repertoires in COVID-19. CDR1 is SGHDN and CDR2 is FVKESK in the germline V gene. With 1 base removed from V and 1 base from J, the gap between germline ends came to 16 bases. The length of the CDR3 is 17 residues. This clone was seen only a few times. TCRdb's table, derived via immunoSEQ multiplex PCR, lists solely in-frame clones and lacks some. The data hold about 160,000 clones, with over 80% observed a single time. This chain joins TRBV14 and TRBJ1-2; D possibly corresponds to TRBD1 (6 bases). This TCR was sampled from a woman aged 45-65 years with acute or convalescent COVID-19. Sequences were obtained from peripheral blood. Here the CDR3 DNA reads TGTGCCAGCAGCCAAGTAACAGGGAAAGGGGGTAACTATGGCTACACCTTC. Encoded protein: CASSQVTGKGGNYGYTF.